This T cell receptor beta chain came from a study of CD8+ T cells in alopecia areata. About the study: Scoring of severity for treated patients was based on percentage of affected scalp area.

Germline V gene lookup returns CDR1 SQVTM and CDR2 ANQGSEA. With 4 bases removed from V and 5 bases from J, the gap between germline ends came to 15 bases. The CDR3 is made up of 14 amino acids. As the sequencing template, cDNA was produced by extracting RNA and reverse transcribing it. The repertoire was sequenced with immunoSEQ multiplex PCR; TCRdb's copy has only in-frame clones and lacks some. The repertoire holds 95,000 to 110,000 clones, 84% seen once, with over 20% in the top ten. Of note for this clone: Its antigen is unknown.

The treatment is: oral pan-JAK inhibitor, 5-10 mg twice daily. Study-level points and caveats: With tofacitinib ongoing, many expanded lesional clones persisted in both scalp and blood.

The genes are TRBV29-1 and TRBJ2-1; D unclear. The material was CD8+ T cells sorted from blood, obtained at week 24, from a patient treated with tofacitinib. The TCR sequence derives from a human donor with alopecia areata. The CDR3 loop is CSVAWARGNNEQFF. CDR3 nucleotide sequence: TGCAGCGTTGCGTGGGCCCGTGGAAACAATGAGCAGTTCTTC.